This T cell receptor (beta chain) was retrieved from a study of memory CD4+ T cells and cytomegalovirus serostatus (dated by TCRdb to about 2019). Some background on the complete study: A total of some 33 healthy Belgian adults, of whom 9 were CMV seropositive and about 24 were CMV seronegative, were included in the cohort. To replicate a published TCR-based CMV serostatus classifier, the researchers sequenced the CD4+ memory TCRbeta repertoires of a Belgian cohort whose cytomegalovirus serostatus was known.

The Quick-DNA Microprep Kit was used to extract genomic DNA from the sorted cells. TCRbeta DNA was amplified with the immunoSEQ hsTCRbeta kit following the manufacturer's protocol. An Illumina MiSeq instrument was used to sequence the TCRbeta libraries. The original methods were these. Removing out-of-frame sequences left roughly 2.4 million distinct TCRbeta sequences, an average of roughly 67,000 per individual. Each individual was scored using the number of roughly 150 previously reported CMV-associated TCRbeta sequences that the individual carried and the total number of productive distinct TCRbeta sequences. A beta-binomial model was reimplemented in Python, and random forests from scikit-learn, run with default parameters, were trained on data from the US cohort. Classifier performance on the Belgian cohort was summarized as median AUC with percentile confidence intervals calculated over 10,000 bootstrap iterations. Held by TCRdb, this immuneACCESS table contains in-frame sequences only and omits some clones. Under half of the omission traces to an unresolved V gene where checked; the cause of the rest is unknown. Clone size and the V and J calls come from that table; the DNA yielded D and trimming. The sample table shows around 84,000 clones, and around 80% are seen once. The ten largest clones represent around 0.78% of the sample.

Counted from cysteine to phenylalanine, this CDR3 has 13 amino acids. CDR3 DNA only is kept here, 39 bases in frame from base 1. V has 3 bases trimmed and J has 7 bases trimmed; junction bases matching no gene number 6. CDR1 and CDR2 are drawn from the germline V gene (reference sequence): SEHNR, FQNEAQ. With regard to this clone: This receptor's antigen is unknown. The record has no base qualities; no much larger clone is one base away.

Findings and caveats that apply to the study as a whole: Among the 160 or so previously reported CMV-associated TCRbeta sequences, 67 showed up in the CD4+ memory repertoires, with each one found in between one and five individuals. The results were interpreted as suggesting that the CMV-associated TCR signature is largely present in the CD4+ memory repertoire. On the Belgian cohort, the classifier based on the original framework reached a median bootstrapped AUC of nearly 0.96, with a 95% CI of 0.76-1.00. Only CD4+CD45RO+ memory cells were sequenced, unlike the original study, which covered naive and memory CD4+ and CD8+ populations. For CMV serostatus prediction, a median bootstrapped AUC of about 0.94 was reached with the original framework, and a median bootstrapped AUC of about 0.91 was reached with a US-trained random forest.

Single viable CD3+CD4+CD8-CD45RO+ cells were sorted as memory CD4+ T cells on a FACSAria II. CMV serostatus was determined with a Roche Elecsys assay detecting serum IgG against CMV pp150, pp28, p38 and p52. Following thawing, total CD4+ T cells were enriched through positive selection using CD4 magnetic microbeads. The samples came from a different study that was designed specifically to examine the CD4+ T cell memory repertoire. Peripheral blood mononuclear cells were isolated and cryopreserved according to standard operating procedures, and serum was kept at -80 degrees C. The staining used CD3-PerCP (BW264/56), CD4-APC (RPA-T4), CD45RO-PE (UCHT1) and CD8-Pacific Orange (3B5) antibodies, and Sytox blue was used to exclude non-viable cells.

The V and J segments used are TRBV7-9 and TRBJ2-7, and TRBD1 matches 7 of the central bases. This clonotype was obtained from an adult in good health and CMV-seronegative. Sequenced material: memory CD4+ T cells from blood. The CDR3 region: CASSFDRVEEQYF. DNA sequence: TGTGCCAGCAGCTTCGACAGGGTCGAAGAGCAGTACTTC.